The 30 T cell receptor beta chains in this list originate from one sample, sequenced in a study of blood T cell repertoires in COVID-19. The method was immunoSEQ multiplex PCR; TCRdb's version includes in-frame clones alone and lacks a portion of them. In the table there are 200,000 to 250,000 clones, around 88% of which are singletons. Source material: peripheral blood. These receptors were collected from a man between 18 and 29 years old with active or convalescent COVID-19.

V gene TRBV15 combines with J gene TRBJ2-2; maybe TRBD1 (5 bases). Germline CDR1 and CDR2: LNHNV and YYDKDF (reference sequence). V lost 0 bases, J lost 8 bases, and 13 bases lay in between. The CDR3 totals 15 residues. The CDR3 bases are TGTGCCACCAGCAGAGATCCAGGGAAGAGGGGGGAGCTGTTTTTT. Translation gives CATSRDPGKRGELFF.

V gene TRBV6-1 combines with J gene TRBJ2-1; TRBD2 might be the D (6 bases). This CDR3 contains 16 residues. Looked up from germline, CDR1 is MNHNS and CDR2 is SASEGT. V was cut by 2 bases and J by 4 bases, with 15 bases left in between. The CDR3 region is CASSERWLAVYNEQFF. The CDR3 bases are TGTGCCAGCAGTGAAAGGTGGTTAGCGGTATACAATGAGCAGTTCTTC.

A note on this clone: Different DNA sequences within this sample yield the same CDR3. This chain joins TRBV30 and TRBJ2-7; 9 bases are a match to TRBD1. Looked up from germline, CDR1 is GTSNPN and CDR2 is SVGIG (reference sequence). V trimming: 3 bases; J trimming: 3 bases; junction bases outside the gene matches: 3. The CDR3 has 13 amino acids. Here the CDR3 DNA reads TGTGCCTGGAGCACGGGACAGGGCTACGAGCAGTACTTC. It yields the protein CAWSTGQGYEQYF.

V gene TRBV5-4 combines with J gene TRBJ1-3, with D possibly matching TRBD1 (6 bases). Trimming removed 0 bases from V and 4 bases from J, with 14 bases in between. This CDR3 is 16 amino acids long. CDR1 SGHNT and CDR2 YYREEE come from the germline V gene (reference sequence). The CDR3 loop reads CASSLARGATGNTIYF. The CDR3 nucleotides are TGTGCCAGCAGCTTGGCTCGGGGGGCAACAGGAAACACCATATATTTT.

The rearrangement joins TRBV6-1 to TRBJ1-2, with D possibly being TRBD1 (6 bases). The CDR3 has 15 residues. V shed 5 bases and J shed 2 bases, with 15 bases lying between them. CDR1 MNHNS and CDR2 SASEGT come from the germline V gene. Written as DNA, the CDR3 is TGTGCCAGCAGTCTGGGACAAGACTTCAACTATGGCTACACCTTC. Residues: CASSLGQDFNYGYTF.

V gene TRBV7-9 combines with J gene TRBJ2-1; TRBD2 aligns across 9 bases. The CDR3 covers 17 residues. In germline, CDR1 is SEHNR, CDR2 FQNEAQ (reference sequence). The V segment lost 5 bases and the J segment 8 bases; nucleotides outside the gene matches: 16. This CDR3 is CASSKRSSGISSDEQFF. The CDR3 nucleotides are TGTGCCAGCAGCAAGCGGTCTAGCGGGATATCTTCGGATGAGCAGTTCTTC.

The CDR3 protein is CASSQETGLVTDTQYF. The DNA of the CDR3 is TGTGCCAGCAGCCAAGAGACCGGACTAGTCACAGATACGCAGTATTTT. J is TRBJ2-3 and V is TRBV3-1 (or the pseudogene TRBV3-2); TRBD2 matches 7 bases. Trimming cost V 0 bases and J 2 bases; bases outside gene matches: 5. The length of the CDR3 is 16 residues. The germline CDR1 and CDR2 sequences are LGHDT and YNNKEL (reference sequence).

The V and J genes are TRBV18 and TRBJ1-2, with a tentative D call TRBD1 (5 bases). Germline lookup yields CDR1 KGHSH and CDR2 LQKENI. The CDR3 contains 14 residues. Trimming removed 3 bases at V and 3 bases at J, with 11 bases between. This chain's CDR3 is CASSPTTGYYGYTF. DNA of the CDR3: TGTGCCAGCTCACCCACAACAGGTTACTATGGCTACACCTTC.

This chain joins TRBV14 and TRBJ1-6; 8 bases are a match to TRBD1. The trim removed 3 bases at V and 0 bases at J, leaving 4 bases unmatched. This CDR3 spans 17 amino acids. Germline V lookup: CDR1 SGHDN, CDR2 FVKESK. CDR3 residues: CASSHRTGLSYNSPLHF. CDR3 DNA: TGTGCCAGCAGCCACCGGACAGGGCTCTCCTATAATTCACCCCTCCACTTT.

The chain recombines TRBV19 with TRBJ1-1; 11 bases are a match to TRBD1. The CDR3 contains 16 residues. V lost 5 bases, J lost 0 bases, and 5 bases stayed unmatched. Per germline, CDR1 LNHDA and CDR2 SQIVND (reference sequence). The CDR3 DNA sequence: TGTGCCAGTAGTCCCGGGACAGGGGGAATGAACACTGAAGCTTTCTTT. Amino acids: CASSPGTGGMNTEAFF.

The table lists this clone with a count of one. The rearrangement joins TRBV3-1 (or the pseudogene TRBV3-2) to TRBJ1-1, with 9 bases identical to TRBD1. The CDR3 is 18 residues long. The V gene end was trimmed by 0 bases and the J gene end by 1 base; junction bases not matched to a gene: 9. CDR1 LGHDT and CDR2 YNNKEL come from the germline V gene (reference sequence). The CDR3 DNA sequence: TGTGCCAGCAGCCAAGATCGGAGGACAGGGGCACCGAACACTGAAGCTTTCTTT. Translating gives CASSQDRRTGAPNTEAFF.

V usage is TRBV27 and J usage is TRBJ2-5; 7 bases fit TRBD1. In germline, CDR1 is MNHEY, CDR2 SMNVEV (reference sequence). The V segment lost 1 base and the J segment 6 bases; nucleotides outside the gene matches: 11. The CDR3 has 16 amino acids. Here the CDR3 DNA reads TGTGCCAGCAGTTTATGCAGCACGACAGGGTTCAAGACCCAGTACTTC. This translates into CASSLCSTTGFKTQYF.

The J gene is TRBJ2-1, the V gene TRBV5-6; weak D call: TRBD2 (6 bases). Per the germline V gene, CDR1 is SGHDT and CDR2 is YYEEEE. This CDR3 is 17 amino acids long. V was cut by 2 bases and J by 8 bases, with 23 bases left in between. The CDR3 loop reads CASSFPGGTSLNDEQFF. The CDR3 DNA reads TGTGCCAGCAGCTTCCCTGGCGGGACCAGCCTGAATGATGAGCAGTTCTTC.

This chain connects TRBV3-1 (or the pseudogene TRBV3-2) to TRBJ1-5; the match to TRBD1 covers 7 bases. CDR3 length: 15 residues. Germline trimming cut 3 bases from V and 6 bases from J; bases unmatched to any gene: 8. Germline V lookup: CDR1 LGHDT, CDR2 YNNKEL (reference sequence). The CDR3 is CASSHDGQESQPQHF. In DNA form, the CDR3 reads TGTGCCAGCAGCCACGACGGACAGGAGTCTCAGCCCCAGCATTTT.

The chain couples TRBV6-1 to TRBJ2-1; 10 bases agree with TRBD1. Trimming removed 1 base from V and 15 bases from J; junction bases left unmatched: 3. The CDR3 extends over 12 amino acids. CDR1 and CDR2 (germline): MNHNS, SASEGT. DNA of the CDR3: TGTGCCAGCAGTGAAGGAAGGGACAGGGGGTTCTTC. This gives the protein CASSEGRDRGFF.

This clone showed up just once. V and J are TRBV30 and TRBJ2-3; TRBD2 matches 10 bases. V gave up 0 bases and J gave up 4 bases; unmatched junction bases: 7. This CDR3 region has 16 residues. Germline V gives CDR1 GTSNPN, CDR2 SVGIG (reference sequence). The CDR3 DNA sequence: TGTGCCTGGAGTGTAAGCGTGAGCGGGAGGGCAGATACGCAGTATTTT. It specifies CAWSVSVSGRADTQYF.

This chain uses TRBV6-4 with TRBJ2-6; D perhaps matches TRBD1 (6 bases). Trimming removed 4 bases from V and 0 bases from J, with 10 bases in between. The CDR3 has 16 residues. CDR1 is MRHNA, CDR2 SNTAGT, per germline. The CDR3: CASSGQATSGANVLTF. CDR3 nucleotide sequence: TGTGCCAGCAGTGGACAGGCTACCTCTGGGGCCAACGTCCTGACTTTC.

This sequence joins TRBV7-8 and TRBJ2-1; a possible D gene is TRBD2 (6 bases). Germline CDR1 is SGHVS and CDR2 is FQNEAQ. The CDR3 has 16 residues. V was clipped by 7 bases and J by 1 base, with 17 bases between them. CDR3 sequence: CASNYRGRESYNEQFF. The DNA for the CDR3 is TGTGCCAGCAATTACCGAGGGCGGGAATCCTACAATGAGCAGTTCTTC.

This chain links TRBV6-2 or TRBV6-3 with TRBJ2-1; the D is unclear. This CDR3 contains 13 residues. V was shortened by 2 bases and J by 5 bases, with 7 bases between the two germline ends. Germline values: CDR1 MNHEY, CDR2 SVGEGT. The CDR3 here is CASSYRRNNEQFF. Written as DNA, the CDR3 is TGTGCCAGCAGTTACCGCAGGAACAATGAGCAGTTCTTC.

The sample holds a few counts of this clone. The rearrangement links TRBV6-1 to TRBJ1-1; D is unresolved. From germline, CDR1 is MNHNS and CDR2 SASEGT. V was pared by 3 bases and J by 4 bases, with 12 bases between. CDR3 size: 14 residues. CDR3 in amino acids: CASSDAGSGTEAFF. CDR3 bases: TGTGCCAGCAGTGACGCGGGCTCGGGCACTGAAGCTTTCTTT.

The chain uses TRBV4-2 and TRBJ2-2, with 12 bases identical to TRBD2. There are 16 residues in the CDR3. Per germline, CDR1 LGHNA and CDR2 YNFKEQ. V shed 5 bases, J shed 7 bases, and the junction held 8 bases outside the gene matches. The CDR3 DNA reads as TGTGCCAGCAGCGGACTAGCGGGAAGTGCCGGCGGGGAGCTGTTTTTT. It encodes CASSGLAGSAGGELFF.

The chain couples TRBV3-1 (or the pseudogene TRBV3-2) to TRBJ1-6; 7 positions match TRBD1. The CDR3 contains 15 residues. After removal of 0 bases from V and 7 bases from J, the junction contained 3 bases not matched to a gene. The germline V gene has CDR1 LGHDT and CDR2 YNNKEL (reference sequence). CDR3 loop: CASSQETGNNSPLHF. The CDR3 DNA is TGTGCCAGCAGCCAAGAGACAGGGAACAATTCACCCCTCCACTTT.

This clone was detected only once. The chain uses TRBV7-2 and TRBJ2-7; 10 bases agree with TRBD2. V was clipped by 4 bases and J by 3 bases; unmatched bases: 6. CDR3 size: 15 residues. CDR1 SGHTA and CDR2 FQGNSA come from the germline V gene. The CDR3 nucleotides are TGTGCCAGCAGCTGGGGGGTAGCGGGAGGCTACGAGCAGTACTTC. This sequence encodes CASSWGVAGGYEQYF.

The chain uses TRBV30 and TRBJ1-5, with D unclear. CDR3 length equals 13 residues. Germline V lookup: CDR1 GTSNPN, CDR2 SVGIG (reference sequence). Trimming removed 3 bases from V and 8 bases from J, with 14 bases in between. CDR3 bases: TGTGCCTGGAGCCGACAAGCCGGGGAGCCCCAGCATTTT. Residues: CAWSRQAGEPQHF.

This sequence joins TRBV27 and TRBJ1-1, with D perhaps matching TRBD1 (5 bases). The germline V gene has CDR1 MNHEY and CDR2 SMNVEV (reference sequence). The germline V and J ends were trimmed by 0 bases and 2 bases, with 10 bases remaining between them. This CDR3 has 15 amino acids. As DNA, the CDR3 is TGTGCCAGCAGTTTATCGGGACTTGGCAACACTGAAGCTTTCTTT. This encodes CASSLSGLGNTEAFF.

This chain uses TRBV7-2 with TRBJ1-2, with 7 nucleotides matching TRBD1. The junction had 5 bases not matched to a gene; V was cut back by 6 bases and J by 4 bases. This CDR3 comprises 13 residues. CDR1 and CDR2 from the germline V gene are SGHTA and FQGNSA. CDR3 coding DNA: TGTGCCAGCAGTCCGGGACAGACCTATGGCTACACCTTC. Amino acids: CASSPGQTYGYTF.

The chain links TRBV7-2 to TRBJ2-7; perhaps TRBD1 as D (5 bases). From germline, CDR1 is SGHTA and CDR2 FQGNSA. Trimming left V 5 bases short and J 4 bases short, with 9 bases between. The CDR3 loop spans 12 amino acids. DNA for the CDR3: TGTGCCAGCAGCCCAAACAGGTACGAGCAGTACTTC. Protein: CASSPNRYEQYF.

This sequence joins TRBV27 and TRBJ2-2; D not certain. There are 15 residues in the CDR3. Germline CDR1 is MNHEY and CDR2 is SMNVEV (reference sequence). With 2 bases removed from V and 0 bases from J, the gap between germline ends came to 7 bases. CDR3: CASSLLAPNTGELFF. The CDR3 DNA follows: TGTGCCAGCAGTTTACTGGCCCCGAACACCGGGGAGCTGTTTTTT.

The chain combines TRBV27 with TRBJ1-3; D gene uncertain. Germline V gene sequence: CDR1 MNHEY, CDR2 SMNVEV (reference sequence). CDR3 length equals 13 residues. The V end lost 3 bases, the J end lost 3 bases, and 6 bases lay between the germline ends. DNA for the CDR3: TGTGCCAGCAGTTTCAGATTTGGAAACACCATATATTTT. Translation: CASSFRFGNTIYF.

The chain is built from TRBV28 and TRBJ2-6; D perhaps matches TRBD1 (6 bases). Germline CDR1 reads MDHEN; CDR2 reads SYDVKM. The CDR3 runs to 17 residues. V was pared by 5 bases and J by 0 bases, with 14 bases between. CDR3 region: CASSLGQGSSGANVLTF. The DNA of the CDR3 is TGTGCCAGCAGTCTGGGCCAGGGGAGCTCTGGGGCCAACGTCCTGACTTTC.